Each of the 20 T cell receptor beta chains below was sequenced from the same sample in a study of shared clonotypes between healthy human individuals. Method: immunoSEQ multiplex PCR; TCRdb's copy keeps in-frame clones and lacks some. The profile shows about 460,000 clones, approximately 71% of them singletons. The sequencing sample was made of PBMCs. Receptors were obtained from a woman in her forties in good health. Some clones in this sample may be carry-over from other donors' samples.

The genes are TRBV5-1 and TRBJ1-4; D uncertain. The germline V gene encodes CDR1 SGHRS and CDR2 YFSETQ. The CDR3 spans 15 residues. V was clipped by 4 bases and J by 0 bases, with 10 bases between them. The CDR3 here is CASSRYRATNEKLFF. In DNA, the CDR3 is TGCGCCAGCAGCAGGTACAGAGCAACTAATGAAAAACTGTTTTTT.

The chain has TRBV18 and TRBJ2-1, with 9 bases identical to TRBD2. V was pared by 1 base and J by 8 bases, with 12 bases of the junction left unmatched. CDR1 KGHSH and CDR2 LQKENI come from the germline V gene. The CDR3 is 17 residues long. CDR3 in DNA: TGTGCCAGCTCACCACGGTTAATTAGCGGGAGTCGGGATGAGCAGTTCTTC. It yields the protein CASSPRLISGSRDEQFF.

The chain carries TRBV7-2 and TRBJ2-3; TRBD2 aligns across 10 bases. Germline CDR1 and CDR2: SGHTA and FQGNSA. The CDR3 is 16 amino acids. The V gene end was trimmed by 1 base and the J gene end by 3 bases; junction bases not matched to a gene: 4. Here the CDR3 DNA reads TGTGCCAGCAGCTTAGGAGCGGGAGGGCGGACAGATACGCAGTATTTT. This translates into CASSLGAGGRTDTQYF.

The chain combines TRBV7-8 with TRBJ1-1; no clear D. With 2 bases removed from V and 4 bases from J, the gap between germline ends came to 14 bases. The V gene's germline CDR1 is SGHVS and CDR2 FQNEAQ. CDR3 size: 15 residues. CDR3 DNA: TGTGCCAGCAGCTTAAGGGCAGGCGGGAGCACTGAAGCTTTCTTT. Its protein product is CASSLRAGGSTEAFF.

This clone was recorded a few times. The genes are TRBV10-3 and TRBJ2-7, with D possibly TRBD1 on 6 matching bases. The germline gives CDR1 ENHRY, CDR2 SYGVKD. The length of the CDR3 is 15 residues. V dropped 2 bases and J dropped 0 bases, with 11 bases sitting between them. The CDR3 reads CAISETRGDSYEQYF. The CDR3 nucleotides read TGTGCCATCAGTGAGACCAGGGGAGACTCCTACGAGCAGTACTTC.

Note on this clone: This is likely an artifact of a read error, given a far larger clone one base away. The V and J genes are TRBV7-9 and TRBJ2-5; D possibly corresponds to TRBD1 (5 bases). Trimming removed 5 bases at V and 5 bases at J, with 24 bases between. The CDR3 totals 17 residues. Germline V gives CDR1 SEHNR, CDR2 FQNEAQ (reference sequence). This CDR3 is CASSEQDKSGFQETQYF. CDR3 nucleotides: TGTGCCAGCAGCGAACAGGACAAATCCGGGTTTCAGGAGACCCAGTACTTC.

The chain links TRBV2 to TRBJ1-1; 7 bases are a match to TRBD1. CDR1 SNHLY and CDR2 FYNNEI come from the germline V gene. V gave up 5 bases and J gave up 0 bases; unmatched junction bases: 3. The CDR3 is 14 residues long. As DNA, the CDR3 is TGTGCCAGCAGTATGACAGGGCTGAACACTGAAGCTTTCTTT. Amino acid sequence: CASSMTGLNTEAFF.

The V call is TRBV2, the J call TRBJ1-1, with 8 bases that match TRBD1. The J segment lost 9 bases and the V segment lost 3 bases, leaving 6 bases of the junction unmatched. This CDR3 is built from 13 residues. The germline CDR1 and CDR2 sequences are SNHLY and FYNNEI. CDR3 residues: CASSERQGAKAFF. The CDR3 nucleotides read TGTGCCAGCAGTGAGAGGCAGGGGGCCAAAGCTTTCTTT.

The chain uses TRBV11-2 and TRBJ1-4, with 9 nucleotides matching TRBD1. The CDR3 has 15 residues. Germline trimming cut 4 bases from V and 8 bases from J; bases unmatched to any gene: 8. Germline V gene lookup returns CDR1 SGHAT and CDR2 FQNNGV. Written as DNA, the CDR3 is TGTGCCAGCAGCTCAAACAGGGGGCGAGGCGAAAAACTGTTTTTT. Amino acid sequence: CASSSNRGRGEKLFF. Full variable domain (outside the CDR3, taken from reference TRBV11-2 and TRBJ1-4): EAGVAQSPRYKIIEKRQSVAFWCNPISGHATLYWYQQILGQGPKLLIQFQNNGVVDDSQLPKDRFSAERLKGVDSTLKIQPAKLEDSAVYLCASSSNRGRGEKLFFGSGTQLSVL.

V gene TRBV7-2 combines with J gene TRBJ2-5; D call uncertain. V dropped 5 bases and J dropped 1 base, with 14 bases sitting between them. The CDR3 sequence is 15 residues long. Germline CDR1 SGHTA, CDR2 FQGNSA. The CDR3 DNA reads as TGTGCCAGCAGCCCCGGTGGCGGCACCCAAGAGACCCAGTACTTC. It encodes CASSPGGGTQETQYF.

CDR3 amino acids: CATGTSGSDEQFF. In nucleotides, the CDR3 is TGTGCCACCGGGACTAGCGGGAGCGATGAGCAGTTCTTC. The rearrangement uses TRBV10-3 and TRBJ2-1; 14 positions agree with TRBD2. Germline-derived CDR1 and CDR2 are ENHRY and SYGVKD. V trimming: 10 bases; J trimming: 8 bases; junction bases outside the gene matches: 4. This CDR3 has 13 residues.

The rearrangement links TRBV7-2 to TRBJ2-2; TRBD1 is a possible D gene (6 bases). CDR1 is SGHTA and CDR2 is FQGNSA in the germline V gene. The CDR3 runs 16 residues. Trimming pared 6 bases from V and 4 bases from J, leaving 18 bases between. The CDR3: CASRARGGSSTGELFF. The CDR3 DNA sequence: TGTGCCAGCAGAGCCCGTGGGGGCAGTTCCACCGGGGAGCTGTTTTTT.

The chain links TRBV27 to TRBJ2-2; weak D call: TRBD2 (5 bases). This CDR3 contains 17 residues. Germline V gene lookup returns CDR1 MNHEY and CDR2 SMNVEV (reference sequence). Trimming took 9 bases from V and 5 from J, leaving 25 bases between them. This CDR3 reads CASRNDYPVLNTGELFF. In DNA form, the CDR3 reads TGTGCCAGTAGAAACGACTACCCGGTCTTAAATACCGGGGAGCTGTTTTTT.

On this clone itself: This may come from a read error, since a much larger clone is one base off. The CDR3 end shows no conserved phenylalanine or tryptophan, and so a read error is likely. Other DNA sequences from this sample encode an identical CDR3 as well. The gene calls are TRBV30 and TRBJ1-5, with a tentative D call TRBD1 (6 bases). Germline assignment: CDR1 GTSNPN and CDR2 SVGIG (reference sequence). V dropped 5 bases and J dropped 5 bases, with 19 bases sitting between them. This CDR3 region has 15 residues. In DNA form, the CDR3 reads TGTGCCTGGGCCGAGCAGGGGAAGGGGGATCAGCCCCAGCATATC. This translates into CAWAEQGKGDQPQHI.

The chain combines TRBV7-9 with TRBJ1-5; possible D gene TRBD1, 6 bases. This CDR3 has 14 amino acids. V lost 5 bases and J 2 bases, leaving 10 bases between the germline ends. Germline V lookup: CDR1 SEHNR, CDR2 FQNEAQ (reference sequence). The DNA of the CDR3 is TGTGCCAGCAGCGAGACAGGACGCAATCAGCCCCAGCATTTT. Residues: CASSETGRNQPQHF.

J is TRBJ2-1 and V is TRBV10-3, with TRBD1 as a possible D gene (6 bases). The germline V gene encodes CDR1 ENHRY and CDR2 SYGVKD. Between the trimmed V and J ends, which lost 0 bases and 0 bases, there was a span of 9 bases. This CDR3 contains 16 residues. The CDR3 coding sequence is TGTGCCATCAGTGAGTCCGGACAGAGCTCCTACAATGAGCAGTTCTTC. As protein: CAISESGQSSYNEQFF.

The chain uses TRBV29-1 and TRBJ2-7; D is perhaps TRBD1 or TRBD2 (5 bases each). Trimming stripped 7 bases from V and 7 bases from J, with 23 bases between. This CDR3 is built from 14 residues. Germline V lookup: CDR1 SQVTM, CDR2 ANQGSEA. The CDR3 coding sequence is TGCAGCGCCGCCCCAGGGACCCGTGAGGGGGAGCAGTACTTC. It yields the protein CSAAPGTREGEQYF.

In DNA, the CDR3 is TGTGCCAGCAGCTTAGCAAGTGGCTACAATGAGCAGTTCTTC. Encoded protein: CASSLASGYNEQFF. V is TRBV7-9 and J is TRBJ2-1, with D unresolved. The V end was cut by 0 bases, the J end by 3 bases, with 6 bases between. CDR3 length equals 14 residues. Germline loops: CDR1 SEHNR, CDR2 FQNEAQ (reference sequence).

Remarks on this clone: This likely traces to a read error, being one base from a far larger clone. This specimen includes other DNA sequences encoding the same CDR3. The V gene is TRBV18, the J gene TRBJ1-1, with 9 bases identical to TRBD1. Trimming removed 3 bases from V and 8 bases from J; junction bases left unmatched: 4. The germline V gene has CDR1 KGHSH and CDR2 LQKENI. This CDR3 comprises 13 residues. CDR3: CASSPGQGTEAFF. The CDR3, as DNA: TGTGCCAGCTCACCGGGACAGGGCACCGAAGCTTTCTTT. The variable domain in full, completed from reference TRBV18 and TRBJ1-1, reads NAGVMQNPRHLVRRRGQEARLRCSPMKGHSHVYWYRQLPEEGLKFMVYLQKENIIDESGMPKERFSAEFPKEGPSILRIQQVVRGDSAAYFCASSPGQGTEAFFGQGTRLTVV.

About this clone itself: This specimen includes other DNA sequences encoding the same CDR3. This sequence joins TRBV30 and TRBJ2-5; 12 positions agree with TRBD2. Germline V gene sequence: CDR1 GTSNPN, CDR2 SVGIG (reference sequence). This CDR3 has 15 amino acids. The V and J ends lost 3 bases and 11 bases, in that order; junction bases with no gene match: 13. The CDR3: CAWRLAGGLWDEQYF. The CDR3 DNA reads TGTGCCTGGAGACTAGCGGGAGGATTGTGGGATGAGCAGTACTTC.